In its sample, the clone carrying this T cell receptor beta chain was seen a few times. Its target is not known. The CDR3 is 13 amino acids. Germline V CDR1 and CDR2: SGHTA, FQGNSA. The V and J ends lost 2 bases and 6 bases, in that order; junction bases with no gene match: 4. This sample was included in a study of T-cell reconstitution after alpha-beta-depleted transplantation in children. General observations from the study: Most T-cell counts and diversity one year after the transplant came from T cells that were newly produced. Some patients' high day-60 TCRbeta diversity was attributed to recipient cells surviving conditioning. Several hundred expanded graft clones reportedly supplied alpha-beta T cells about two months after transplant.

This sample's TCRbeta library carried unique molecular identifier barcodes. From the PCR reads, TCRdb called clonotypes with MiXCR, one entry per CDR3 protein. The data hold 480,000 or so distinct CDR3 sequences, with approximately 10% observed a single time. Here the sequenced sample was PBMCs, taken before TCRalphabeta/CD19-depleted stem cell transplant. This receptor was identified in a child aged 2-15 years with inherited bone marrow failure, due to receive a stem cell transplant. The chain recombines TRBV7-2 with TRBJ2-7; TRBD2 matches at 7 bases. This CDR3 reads CASSLFTGGEQYF. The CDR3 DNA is TGTGCCAGCAGCTTATTTACGGGGGGCGAGCAGTACTTC.